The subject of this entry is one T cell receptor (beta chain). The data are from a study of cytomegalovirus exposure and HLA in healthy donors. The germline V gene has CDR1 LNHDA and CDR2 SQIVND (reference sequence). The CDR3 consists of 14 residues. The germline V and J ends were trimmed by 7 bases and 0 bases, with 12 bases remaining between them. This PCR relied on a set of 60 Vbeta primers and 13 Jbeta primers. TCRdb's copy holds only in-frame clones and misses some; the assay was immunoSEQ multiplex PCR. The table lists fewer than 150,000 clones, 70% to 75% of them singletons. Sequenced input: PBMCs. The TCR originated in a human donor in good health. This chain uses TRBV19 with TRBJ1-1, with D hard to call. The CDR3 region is CASTHIGVNTEAFF. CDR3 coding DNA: TGTGCCAGTACTCATATCGGGGTGAACACTGAAGCTTTCTTT.